These T cell receptor beta chains were read from a single sample in a study of OX40 agonist ivuxolimab in advanced cancers. Libraries were prepared by immunoSEQ multiplex PCR; TCRdb keeps only in-frame clonotypes and omits some of them. Here the sample spans 83,000 or so clones, under 90% being singletons. Here the sequenced sample was CD4+ or CD8+ T cells sorted from blood, taken in a trial of the OX40 agonist ivuxolimab. The receptors stem from an adult with an advanced solid tumor such as melanoma, head and neck, liver or kidney cancer. Both conserved end residues are part of each CDR3. The order of the fields is J gene, V gene, clone size, CDR3 protein. The size of a clone is reported for some rows only, either as once, few or many, or as a class for expanded clones.

J: TRBJ2-7
V: TRBV11-3
size: NA
CDR3: CASSLGTGAYEQYF

J: TRBJ2-5
V: TRBV30
size: NA
CDR3: CAWKSAGGGWETQYF

J: TRBJ2-3
V: TRBV4-1
size: NA
CDR3: CASSQSADPSTDTQYF

J: TRBJ2-7
V: TRBV30
size: NA
CDR3: CAWSGDRGGTYEQYF

J: TRBJ2-3
V: TRBV19
size: NA
CDR3: CASSMTSGGTDTQYF

J: TRBJ1-5
V: TRBV27
size: NA
CDR3: CASSLSLYGPQHF

J: TRBJ2-6
V: TRBV15
size: NA
CDR3: CATSRGGSGANVLTF

J: TRBJ2-3
V: TRBV7-9
size: NA
CDR3: CASSQQTSADTQYF

J: TRBJ2-1
V: TRBV4-1
size: NA
CDR3: CASRRNSRGLYNEQFF

J: TRBJ1-3
V: TRBV4-2
size: medium-sized
CDR3: CASSQAEGTDSGNTIYF